One T cell receptor beta chain is described in this entry. Its antigen is unknown. A unique molecular identifier was carried by every single TCR cDNA molecule. TCRdb processed the 5' RACE reads anew with MiXCR; each CDR3 protein has one entry. The repertoire holds about 82,000 distinct CDR3 sequences, with roughly 12% as singletons. The entry originates in a study of spatial heterogeneity in lung cancer. Study summary: A consistent excess of beta-chain over alpha-chain sequences was detected.

In germline, CDR1 is MDHEN, CDR2 SYDVKM. The CDR3 length is 16 residues. Trimming took off 6 bases at V and 6 bases at J, with 20 bases between the two ends. Time point: sample taken at primary tumor resection. Whole RNA, isolated from tumor, nontumor lung or frozen PBMC, was sequenced without prior sorting. The donor group consisted of some 70 patients who had untreated, early-stage non-small cell lung cancer. Study results and caveats: Ubiquitous expanded tumor TCRs were observed in blood more at resection than follow-up.

The material sequenced was PBMCs, taken at surgery. The chain employs TRBV28 and TRBJ2-2; D tentatively reads TRBD1 or TRBD2 (5 bases each). This receptor was obtained from a male donor with early-stage non-small cell lung cancer. CDR3 sequence: CASSNTRDRGAGELFF. CDR3 nucleotide sequence: TGTGCCAGCAGCAATACCCGGGACCGAGGAGCCGGGGAGCTGTTTTTT.